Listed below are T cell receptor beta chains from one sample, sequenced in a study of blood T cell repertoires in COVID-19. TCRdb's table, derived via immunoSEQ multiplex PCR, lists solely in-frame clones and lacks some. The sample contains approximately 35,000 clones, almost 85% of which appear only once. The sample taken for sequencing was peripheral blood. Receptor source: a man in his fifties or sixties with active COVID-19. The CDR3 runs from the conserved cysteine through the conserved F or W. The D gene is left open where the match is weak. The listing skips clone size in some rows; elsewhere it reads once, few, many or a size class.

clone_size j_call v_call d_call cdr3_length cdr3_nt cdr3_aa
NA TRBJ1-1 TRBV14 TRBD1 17 TGTGCCAGCAGCCACCGACAGGGTGGAGGGTCGGACACTGAAGCTTTCTTT CASSHRQGGGSDTEAFF
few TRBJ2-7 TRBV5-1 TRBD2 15 TGCGCCAGCAGCCCACGGACTAGCGGGAGGTACGAGCAGTACTTC CASSPRTSGRYEQYF
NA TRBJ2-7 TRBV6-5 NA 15 TGCGCCAGCAGTAGAACCGGGACTGTGCTCCACGAGCAGTACTTC CASSRTGTVLHEQYF
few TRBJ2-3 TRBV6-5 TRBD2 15 TGTGCCAGCAGACGTAGAGCGGGAGGCACAGATACGCAGTATTTT CASRRRAGGTDTQYF
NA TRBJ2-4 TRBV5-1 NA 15 TGCGCCAGCAGCTTGGACCATCCTTTCGGGGACATTCAGTACTTC CASSLDHPFGDIQYF
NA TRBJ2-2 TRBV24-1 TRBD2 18 TGTGCCACCAGTGACCCTGGACTAGCGGGAGCGGGCACCGGGGAGCTGTTTTTT CATSDPGLAGAGTGELFF
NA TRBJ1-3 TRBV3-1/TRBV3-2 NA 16 TGTGCCAGCAGCCAACCGGACCGGGGGAATGGAAACACCATATATTTT CASSQPDRGNGNTIYF
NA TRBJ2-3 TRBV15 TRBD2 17 TGTGCCACCAGCAGAGAGGGAATAGCGGGATTCCCAGATACGCAGTATTTT CATSREGIAGFPDTQYF
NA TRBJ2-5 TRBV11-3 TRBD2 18 TGTGCCAGCAGCCCTTTGCCGCTAGCGGGAGAGTTCGTAGAGACCCAGTACTTC CASSPLPLAGEFVETQYF
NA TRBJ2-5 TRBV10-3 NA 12 TGTGCCACCGGCGGCAGGGCAGAGACCCAGTACTTC CATGGRAETQYF
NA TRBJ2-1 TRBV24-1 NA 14 TGTGCCACCAGCCAGCGAGCGACGTACAATGAGCAGTTCTTC CATSQRATYNEQFF
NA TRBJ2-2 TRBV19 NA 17 TGTGCCAGTAACATTTTGTCCAGCGGGCGCAGGGCCGGGGAGCTGTTTTTT CASNILSSGRRAGELFF
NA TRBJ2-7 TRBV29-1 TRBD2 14 TGCAGCGTCATGACTAGCGCTTACTCCTACGAGCAGTACTTC CSVMTSAYSYEQYF
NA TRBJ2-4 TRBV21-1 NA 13 TGTGCCAGCAGGGCGGACAGGGATCACATTCAGTACTTC CASRADRDHIQYF
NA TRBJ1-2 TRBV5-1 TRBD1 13 TGCGCCAGCAGCTTGAGAGAGGGGGCAGGCTACACCTTC CASSLREGAGYTF
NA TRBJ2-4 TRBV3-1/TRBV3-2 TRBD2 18 TGTGCCAGCAGCCAATGGGCTAGCGGGAACGTAGCCAAAAACATTCAGTACTTC CASSQWASGNVAKNIQYF
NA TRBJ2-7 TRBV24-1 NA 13 TGTGCCACCAGTGATGGCGGGACCTACGAGCAGTACTTC CATSDGGTYEQYF
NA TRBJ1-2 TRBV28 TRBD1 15 TGTGCCAGCAGTAGGGGACAGGGGATTAACTATGGCTACACCTTC CASSRGQGINYGYTF
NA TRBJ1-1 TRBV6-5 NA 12 TGTGCCGTCAAAAGGGGGAACACTGAAGCTTTCTTT CAVKRGNTEAFF
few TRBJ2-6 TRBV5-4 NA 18 TGTGCCAGCAGCTTGCGAGGGAGAGGTGCCTCTGGGGCCAACGTCCTGACTTTC CASSLRGRGASGANVLTF
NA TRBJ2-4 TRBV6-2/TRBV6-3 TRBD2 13 TGTGCCAGCAGCCCAGCGGGAAAAAACATTCAGTACTTC CASSPAGKNIQYF
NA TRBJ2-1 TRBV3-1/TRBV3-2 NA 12 TGTGCCAGCAGCCATGGCTTCAGTGAGCAGTTCTTC CASSHGFSEQFF
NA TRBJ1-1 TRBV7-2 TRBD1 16 TGTGCCAGCAGCTTGACAGGGGGTTTCGGGAAGACTGAAGCTTTCTTT CASSLTGGFGKTEAFF
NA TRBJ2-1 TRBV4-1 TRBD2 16 TGCGCCAGCAGCCAAGAGCGGGGGAGCTCCTACAATGAGCAGTTCTTC CASSQERGSSYNEQFF